These 30 T cell receptor beta chains were sequenced from one sample in a study of T-cell memory formation after mild COVID-19. TCRdb re-called the 5' RACE reads through MiXCR, storing one row per CDR3 protein. The table shows 450,000 to 650,000 distinct CDR3 sequences, with about a fifth occurring only once. Sequences were obtained from PBMCs or a T cell subset sorted from them (not recorded which). The source of these receptors is an adult woman who had mild COVID-19 (a few samples of this study predate the infection). Cell type and time point are not known.

This chain joins TRBV29-1 and TRBJ2-1; 11 bases align to TRBD2. V lost 7 bases and J lost 4; bases outside the gene matches: 6. CDR1 is SQVTM and CDR2 is ANQGSEA in the germline V gene. The length of the CDR3 is 14 residues. The CDR3, as DNA: TGCAGCGCCCGGGGACTAGCGGCATACAATGAGCAGTTCTTC. Its protein product is CSARGLAAYNEQFF.

This clonotype was seen more than once but under ten times. V gene TRBV12-3 or TRBV12-4 combines with J gene TRBJ1-4; TRBD1 is a possible D gene (6 bases). The CDR3 runs 14 residues. Trimming shortened V by 3 bases and J by 8 bases, and 13 bases separated the two germline ends. The CDR3 DNA reads as TGTGCCAGCAGTTTCTCGGACAGTTTCGAAAAACTGTTTTTT. Residues: CASSFSDSFEKLFF.

The chain recombines TRBV20-1 with TRBJ1-3; 7 bases align to TRBD1. This CDR3 is built from 12 residues. Germline assignment: CDR1 DFQATT and CDR2 SNEGSKA (reference sequence). The CDR3 nucleotides read TGCAGGGCAGACAGGGCCGGAAACACCATATATTTT. Its translation is CRADRAGNTIYF.

There are a few counts of this clonotype. The chain carries TRBV5-1 and TRBJ1-2; D is perhaps TRBD1 (5 bases). V dropped 0 bases and J dropped 1 base, with 10 bases sitting between them. In germline, CDR1 is SGHRS, CDR2 YFSETQ. The length of the CDR3 is 15 residues. The CDR3 sequence: CASSLVPDSNYGYTF. DNA of the CDR3: TGCGCCAGCAGCTTGGTTCCCGACAGTAACTATGGCTACACCTTC.

The rearrangement uses TRBV4-1 and TRBJ1-1, with a possible D match to TRBD1 (6 bases). Germline-derived CDR1 and CDR2 are MGHRA and YSYEKL. V was shortened by 1 base and J by 11 bases, with 11 bases between the two germline ends. The CDR3 contains 12 residues. This CDR3 is CASSQALGGAFF. The CDR3 DNA reads as TGCGCCAGCAGCCAAGCCCTAGGGGGGGCTTTCTTT.

This clonotype was found a few times. The rearrangement links TRBV12-3 or TRBV12-4 to TRBJ2-2; D tentatively reads TRBD1 or TRBD2 (5 bases each). CDR3 size: 15 residues. Between the trimmed V and J ends, which lost 2 bases and 8 bases, there was a span of 15 bases. CDR3 nucleotide sequence: TGTGCCAGCAGTTTAAGGGGCAGGGAGTATGGGGAGCTGTTTTTT. This codes for CASSLRGREYGELFF.

V is TRBV18 and J is TRBJ2-7, with 7 bases identical to TRBD2. Trimming took 0 bases from V and 2 from J; bases not matched to a gene: 4. There are 15 residues in the CDR3. Per germline, CDR1 KGHSH and CDR2 LQKENI. The CDR3, as DNA: TGTGCCAGCTCACCACCGCGAGCGGGAACCTACGAGCAGTACTTC. Translation: CASSPPRAGTYEQYF.

The table lists this clonotype with a few counts. V and J are TRBV27 and TRBJ2-7; the match to TRBD1 covers 7 bases. Germline V lookup: CDR1 MNHEY, CDR2 SMNVEV (reference sequence). The V segment lost 0 bases and the J segment 4 bases; nucleotides outside the gene matches: 12. The CDR3 consists of 17 residues. CDR3 DNA: TGTGCCAGCAGTTTATCGATCGGTTTCCAGGGGGTGTACGAGCAGTACTTC. This gives the protein CASSLSIGFQGVYEQYF.

The chain is built from TRBV12-3 or TRBV12-4 and TRBJ2-6, with 7 positions matching TRBD1. There are 17 residues in the CDR3. J gave up 2 bases and V 4 bases, and 8 bases lay outside the gene matches. CDR3: CASSSDRVVAGANVLTF. The CDR3 bases are TGTGCCAGCAGTTCAGACAGGGTCGTGGCTGGGGCCAACGTCCTGACTTTC.

V and J are TRBV5-1 and TRBJ2-4; D not resolved. The CDR3 is 13 residues long. Germline V CDR1 and CDR2: SGHRS, YFSETQ. V was clipped by 0 bases and J by 3 bases, with 4 bases between them. The CDR3 sequence: CASSLDGKNIQYF. DNA of the CDR3: TGCGCCAGCAGCTTGGATGGCAAAAACATTCAGTACTTC.

The J gene is TRBJ1-2, the V gene TRBV11-2; D is unclear. This CDR3 spans 13 amino acids. Trimming removed 1 base from V and 10 bases from J, with 13 bases in between. CDR1 and CDR2 (germline): SGHAT, FQNNGV. The DNA of the CDR3 is TGTGCCAGCAGCTTAGTTACTAGTCCCCCCTACACCTTC. This encodes CASSLVTSPPYTF.

The rearrangement links TRBV18 to TRBJ1-2; D possibly corresponds to TRBD1 (5 bases). V gave up 1 base and J gave up 6 bases, with 12 bases separating them. The CDR3 is 14 amino acids. CDR1 is KGHSH, CDR2 LQKENI, per germline. In nucleotides, the CDR3 is TGTGCCAGCTCACCACAAACAGGATGGGATGGCTACACCTTC. Its protein is CASSPQTGWDGYTF. The full variable domain, in which reference TRBV18 and TRBJ1-2 provide the parts outside the CDR3, is NAGVMQNPRHLVRRRGQEARLRCSPMKGHSHVYWYRQLPEEGLKFMVYLQKENIIDESGMPKERFSAEFPKEGPSILRIQQVVRGDSAAYFCASSPQTGWDGYTFGSGTRLTVV.

This clonotype was counted between two and nine times. This rearrangement joins TRBV5-5 to TRBJ2-7; 7 bases match TRBD1. Germline CDR1 is SGHKS and CDR2 is YYEKEE (reference sequence). This CDR3 is 15 amino acids long. The ends lost 3 bases at V and 3 bases at J; junction bases unmatched: 9. In nucleotides, the CDR3 is TGTGCCAGCAGCTATGGGACAGCTACCCGCTACGAGCAGTACTTC. Translated, it gives CASSYGTATRYEQYF.

DNA of the CDR3: TGTGCCAGCAGCTTGTGGTGGCAGGGTGGGGCCTATGGCTACACCTTC. This sequence encodes CASSLWWQGGAYGYTF. The chain joins TRBV5-6 to TRBJ1-2, with D perhaps TRBD1 (5 bases). The germline gives CDR1 SGHDT, CDR2 YYEEEE. V was clipped by 1 base and J by 4 bases, with 17 bases between them. This CDR3 region has 16 residues.

This clonotype appeared a few times. The rearrangement uses TRBV5-6 and TRBJ2-3; D may match TRBD1 or TRBD2 (7 bases each). Germline V lookup: CDR1 SGHDT, CDR2 YYEEEE. The V gene lost 3 bases and the J gene lost 0 bases, with 11 bases spanning the gap. The CDR3 extends over 15 amino acids. The CDR3 DNA follows: TGTGCCAGCAGCTCCCAGGGGGGGAGCACAGATACGCAGTATTTT. Translating it yields CASSSQGGSTDTQYF.

Comments on this clonotype: An end of the junction does not agree with germline; a read error may underlie this. This chain connects TRBV7-7 to TRBJ2-5; 9 positions agree with TRBD1. The germline gives CDR1 SSHAT, CDR2 FNYEAQ (reference sequence). The CDR3 has 16 amino acids. The CDR3 sequence is CASSQTGGIRQETQYF. Written as DNA, the CDR3 is TGTGCTAGCAGCCAGACAGGGGGTATACGGCAAGAGACCCAGTACTTC.

The table lists this clonotype with a few counts. The chain joins TRBV25-1 to TRBJ1-1, with D unclear. V shed 2 bases and J shed 5 bases, with 12 bases lying between them. The length of the CDR3 is 14 residues. Germline CDR1 is MGHDK and CDR2 is SYGVNS. Written as DNA, the CDR3 is TGTGCCAGCAGTGAAGTTGGTGGTAGAACTGAAGCTTTCTTT. This gives the protein CASSEVGGRTEAFF.

The CDR3 protein is CASSLMSTFNTEAFF. The DNA of the CDR3 is TGTGCCAGCAGTTTGATGTCAACCTTCAACACTGAAGCTTTCTTT. V is TRBV27 and J is TRBJ1-1; no clear D gene. The germline V and J ends were trimmed by 3 bases and 2 bases, with 13 bases remaining between them. This CDR3 region has 15 residues. Germline lookup yields CDR1 MNHEY and CDR2 SMNVEV (reference sequence).

The V gene is TRBV6-5, the J gene TRBJ2-7; TRBD1 might be the D (6 bases). Germline V gene lookup returns CDR1 MNHEY and CDR2 SVGAGI. This CDR3 contains 13 residues. Trimming took off 5 bases at V and 5 bases at J, with 13 bases between the two ends. CDR3: CASSPRQVNEQYF. DNA for the CDR3: TGTGCCAGCAGTCCCCGACAGGTTAACGAGCAGTACTTC.

This clonotype came up a few times. This rearrangement joins TRBV9 to TRBJ2-7; D is unresolved. V lost 0 bases, J lost 0 bases, and 10 bases lay in between. The germline V gene has CDR1 SGDLS and CDR2 YYNGEE. CDR3 length equals 15 residues. DNA of the CDR3: TGTGCCAGCAGCGTAGAGGACCAAAGCTCCTACGAGCAGTACTTC. It is translated as CASSVEDQSSYEQYF.

The chain joins TRBV7-8 to TRBJ1-2, with a possible D match to TRBD1 (6 bases). The ends were cut back, 5 bases at V and 4 bases at J, with 20 bases in the middle. This CDR3 has 16 amino acids. The germline V gene encodes CDR1 SGHVS and CDR2 FQNEAQ. CDR3 bases: TGTGCCAGCAGCATCTCAAGGGGGGGGGCTACCTATGGCTACACCTTC. Protein sequence: CASSISRGGATYGYTF. Looking up the rest from reference TRBV7-8 and TRBJ1-2 gives the full variable domain: GAGVSQSPRYKVAKRGQDVALRCDPISGHVSLFWYQQALGQGPEFLTYFQNEAQLDKSGLPSDRFFAERPEGSVSTLKIQRTQQEDSAVYLCASSISRGGATYGYTFGSGTRLTVV.

This clonotype was counted between two and nine times. The V call is TRBV12-3 or TRBV12-4, the J call TRBJ1-5, with 9 bases lining up with TRBD1. V lost 6 bases and J lost 3; bases outside the gene matches: 9. The CDR3 spans 16 residues. CDR3 sequence: CASSPPGTGPNQPQHF. The DNA of the CDR3 is TGTGCCAGCAGCCCCCCCGGGACAGGGCCCAATCAGCCCCAGCATTTT.

This chain connects TRBV7-2 to TRBJ2-5, with 8 bases that match TRBD2. Unmatched junction bases numbered 8, after V lost 7 bases and J lost 4 bases. CDR3 size: 14 residues. Germline V gives CDR1 SGHTA, CDR2 FQGNSA. Written as DNA, the CDR3 is TGTGCCAGCACCTTGCGAGCGGGAGCAGAGACCCAGTACTTC. Its protein product is CASTLRAGAETQYF.

The chain recombines TRBV6-1 with TRBJ2-1; the D gene is possibly TRBD2 (5 bases). The CDR3 totals 13 residues. Germline V gives CDR1 MNHNS, CDR2 SASEGT. V was pared by 7 bases and J by 9 bases, with 16 bases between. The CDR3 bases are TGTGCCAGCAACACCGGGCCCGGGGTTGAGCAGTTCTTC. This codes for CASNTGPGVEQFF.

This clonotype appeared a few times. The chain couples TRBV19 to TRBJ1-5; no firm D call. CDR1 is LNHDA, CDR2 SQIVND, per germline (reference sequence). The CDR3 totals 13 residues. The V and J ends lost 6 bases and 1 base respectively, with 7 bases between them. The CDR3 DNA sequence: TGTGCCAGTAGCTATAGGAGCAATCAGCCCCAGCATTTT. Its translation: CASSYRSNQPQHF.

This clonotype was seen ten or more times. The chain joins TRBV19 to TRBJ2-7, with D maybe TRBD2 (5 bases). Germline-derived CDR1 and CDR2 are LNHDA and SQIVND (reference sequence). The CDR3 spans 12 residues. Trimming cost V 4 bases and J 3 bases, with 7 bases left between them. In nucleotides, the CDR3 is TGTGCCAGTAGTACCAGCGGCTACGAGCAGTACTTC. Its protein product is CASSTSGYEQYF.

The CDR3 DNA reads TGTGCCAGCAGCTTACCGCCCCTCCTAGCGGGAGGCCCCGTTAATGAGCAGTTCTTC. Its translation is CASSLPPLLAGGPVNEQFF. J is TRBJ2-1 and V is TRBV7-9, with 11 positions matching TRBD2. The CDR3 spans 19 residues. Trimming cost V 2 bases and J 7 bases; bases outside gene matches: 16. The germline V gene encodes CDR1 SEHNR and CDR2 FQNEAQ (reference sequence).

This clonotype appeared a few times. The chain carries TRBV7-6 and TRBJ2-5; 7 bases fit TRBD2. Losses at the gene ends were 9 bases for V and 5 bases for J; bases not matched to a gene: 15. This CDR3 comprises 15 residues. Germline lookup yields CDR1 SGHVS and CDR2 FNYEAQ. CDR3 sequence (DNA): TGTGCCAGTAGAAGGGAGGGAGGCTTCCGGGAGACCCAGTACTTC. Residues: CASRREGGFRETQYF.

This clonotype showed up just a few times. The chain recombines TRBV6-1 with TRBJ1-6; no firm D call. The germline V and J ends were trimmed by 6 bases and 14 bases, with 17 bases remaining between them. The CDR3 loop spans 13 amino acids. Germline CDR1 and CDR2: MNHNS and SASEGT. The CDR3 DNA sequence: TGTGCCAGCAGCGGAGCGCGGTCACCCACCCTCCACTTT. Protein sequence: CASSGARSPTLHF.

This clonotype was counted between two and nine times. The chain carries TRBV12-3 or TRBV12-4 and TRBJ2-7; 8 bases agree with TRBD1. The CDR3 is made up of 14 amino acids. V shed 6 bases and J 5 bases; nucleotides not matched to a gene: 9. CDR3 residues: CASSPRTGKDEQYF. The CDR3 DNA reads as TGTGCCAGCAGCCCCAGGACAGGGAAGGACGAGCAGTACTTC.